These 5 T cell receptor beta chains were all obtained from the same sample, sequenced in a study of T cells in Graves' hyperthyroidism and ophthalmopathy. What was amplified from RNA transcripts were TCR beta CDR3 regions. The HTBI set primed first-round TCR CDR3 RT-PCR. One entry per CDR3 protein, called by TCRdb with MiXCR from the multiplex PCR reads. The repertoire holds over 450,000 distinct CDR3 sequences, with roughly a sixth as singletons. Sequences were obtained from blood. These receptors originate from a young woman with Graves' ophthalmopathy.

This clonotype was observed at least ten times. The gene calls are TRBV20-1 and TRBJ2-7, with 7 bases aligning to TRBD2. CDR3 length: 14 amino acids. CDR1 is DFQATT and CDR2 is SNEGSKA in the germline V gene (reference sequence). J was trimmed by 3 bases and V by 0 bases; bases with no gene match: 5. The CDR3 sequence: CSARDRGGSYEQYF. The CDR3 nucleotides are TGCAGTGCTAGAGATCGCGGCGGGAGCTACGAGCAGTACTTC.

This clonotype was recorded at least ten times. The chain links TRBV7-9 to TRBJ2-7; a possible D gene is TRBD2 (5 bases). This CDR3 is built from 15 residues. V was clipped by 4 bases and J by 0 bases, with 13 bases between them. The germline V gene encodes CDR1 SEHNR and CDR2 FQNEAQ (reference sequence). CDR3 in amino acids: CASSSDRDSSYEQYF. As DNA, the CDR3 is TGTGCCAGCAGCTCCGACCGGGATAGCTCCTACGAGCAGTACTTC.

This clonotype came up a few times. The genes are TRBV5-1 and TRBJ1-2; the match to TRBD1 covers 9 bases. Germline V gene sequence: CDR1 SGHRS, CDR2 YFSETQ. The CDR3 extends over 14 amino acids. V gave up 4 bases and J gave up 6 bases; unmatched junction bases: 7. CDR3 sequence reads: CASSPDRGWDGYTF. The CDR3 coding sequence is TGCGCCAGCAGCCCAGACAGGGGGTGGGATGGCTACACCTTC. Combining the CDR3 with reference TRBV5-1 and TRBJ1-2 gives the whole variable domain KAGVTQTPRYLIKTRGQQVTLSCSPISGHRSVSWYQQTPGQGLQFLFEYFSETQRNKGNFPGRFSGRQFSNSRSEMNVSTLELGDSALYLCASSPDRGWDGYTFGSGTRLTVV.

V gene TRBV28 combines with J gene TRBJ1-4; D call uncertain. V lost 9 bases and J 3 bases, leaving 20 bases between the germline ends. This CDR3 contains 16 residues. Germline V gene sequence: CDR1 MDHEN, CDR2 SYDVKM. CDR3 amino acids: CASSILGRTANEKLFF. The CDR3 region has the DNA TGTGCCAGTAGTATCTTGGGCAGGACGGCTAATGAAAAACTGTTTTTT. The full variable domain, rest sourced from reference TRBV28 and TRBJ1-4, is DVKVTQSSRYLVKRTGEKVFLECVQDMDHENMFWYRQDPGLGLRLIYFSYDVKMKEKGDIPEGYSVSREKKERFSLILESASTNQTSMYLCASSILGRTANEKLFFGSGTQLSVL.

V is TRBV4-1 and J is TRBJ1-1; tentative D call: TRBD1 (5 bases). Per the germline V gene, CDR1 is MGHRA and CDR2 is YSYEKL. This CDR3 is built from 19 residues. Deletions cut 0 bases from V and 0 bases from J, with 20 bases between. CDR3 in amino acids: CASSQDYSTGGALNTEAFF. Written as DNA, the CDR3 is TGCGCCAGCAGCCAAGACTATTCGACGGGAGGGGCATTGAACACTGAAGCTTTCTTT.